The present entry profiles one T cell receptor beta chain with its context. This same CDR3 is encoded by further DNA sequences in the sample. V was clipped by 3 bases and J by 2 bases, with 4 bases between them. This CDR3 is 12 amino acids long. Germline V gene sequence: CDR1 SGHRS, CDR2 YFSETQ. In the original analysis: The assay estimated nucleated cells by amplifying reference gene primers. Clones were sequenced by immunoSEQ multiplex PCR, and TCRdb holds only the in-frame ones, with some missing. That table furnishes V, J and clone size, whereas the DNA furnished D and trimming. Of over 250,000 clones listed, 85% are singletons. The data belong to a study of blood T cell repertoires in COVID-19. At the level of the study: Sites in the United States, Italy and Spain provided acute and convalescent COVID-19 samples. The analysed material was cDNA or gDNA that came from T cells, B-cell-depleted T cells, or PBMCs.

The material sequenced was peripheral blood. J is TRBJ2-3 and V is TRBV5-1; no definite D call. The TCR sequence derives from a human donor in a cohort sampled during active COVID-19. As DNA, the CDR3 is TGCGCCAGCAGCTCCTCCACAGATACGCAGTATTTT. Residues: CASSSSTDTQYF.